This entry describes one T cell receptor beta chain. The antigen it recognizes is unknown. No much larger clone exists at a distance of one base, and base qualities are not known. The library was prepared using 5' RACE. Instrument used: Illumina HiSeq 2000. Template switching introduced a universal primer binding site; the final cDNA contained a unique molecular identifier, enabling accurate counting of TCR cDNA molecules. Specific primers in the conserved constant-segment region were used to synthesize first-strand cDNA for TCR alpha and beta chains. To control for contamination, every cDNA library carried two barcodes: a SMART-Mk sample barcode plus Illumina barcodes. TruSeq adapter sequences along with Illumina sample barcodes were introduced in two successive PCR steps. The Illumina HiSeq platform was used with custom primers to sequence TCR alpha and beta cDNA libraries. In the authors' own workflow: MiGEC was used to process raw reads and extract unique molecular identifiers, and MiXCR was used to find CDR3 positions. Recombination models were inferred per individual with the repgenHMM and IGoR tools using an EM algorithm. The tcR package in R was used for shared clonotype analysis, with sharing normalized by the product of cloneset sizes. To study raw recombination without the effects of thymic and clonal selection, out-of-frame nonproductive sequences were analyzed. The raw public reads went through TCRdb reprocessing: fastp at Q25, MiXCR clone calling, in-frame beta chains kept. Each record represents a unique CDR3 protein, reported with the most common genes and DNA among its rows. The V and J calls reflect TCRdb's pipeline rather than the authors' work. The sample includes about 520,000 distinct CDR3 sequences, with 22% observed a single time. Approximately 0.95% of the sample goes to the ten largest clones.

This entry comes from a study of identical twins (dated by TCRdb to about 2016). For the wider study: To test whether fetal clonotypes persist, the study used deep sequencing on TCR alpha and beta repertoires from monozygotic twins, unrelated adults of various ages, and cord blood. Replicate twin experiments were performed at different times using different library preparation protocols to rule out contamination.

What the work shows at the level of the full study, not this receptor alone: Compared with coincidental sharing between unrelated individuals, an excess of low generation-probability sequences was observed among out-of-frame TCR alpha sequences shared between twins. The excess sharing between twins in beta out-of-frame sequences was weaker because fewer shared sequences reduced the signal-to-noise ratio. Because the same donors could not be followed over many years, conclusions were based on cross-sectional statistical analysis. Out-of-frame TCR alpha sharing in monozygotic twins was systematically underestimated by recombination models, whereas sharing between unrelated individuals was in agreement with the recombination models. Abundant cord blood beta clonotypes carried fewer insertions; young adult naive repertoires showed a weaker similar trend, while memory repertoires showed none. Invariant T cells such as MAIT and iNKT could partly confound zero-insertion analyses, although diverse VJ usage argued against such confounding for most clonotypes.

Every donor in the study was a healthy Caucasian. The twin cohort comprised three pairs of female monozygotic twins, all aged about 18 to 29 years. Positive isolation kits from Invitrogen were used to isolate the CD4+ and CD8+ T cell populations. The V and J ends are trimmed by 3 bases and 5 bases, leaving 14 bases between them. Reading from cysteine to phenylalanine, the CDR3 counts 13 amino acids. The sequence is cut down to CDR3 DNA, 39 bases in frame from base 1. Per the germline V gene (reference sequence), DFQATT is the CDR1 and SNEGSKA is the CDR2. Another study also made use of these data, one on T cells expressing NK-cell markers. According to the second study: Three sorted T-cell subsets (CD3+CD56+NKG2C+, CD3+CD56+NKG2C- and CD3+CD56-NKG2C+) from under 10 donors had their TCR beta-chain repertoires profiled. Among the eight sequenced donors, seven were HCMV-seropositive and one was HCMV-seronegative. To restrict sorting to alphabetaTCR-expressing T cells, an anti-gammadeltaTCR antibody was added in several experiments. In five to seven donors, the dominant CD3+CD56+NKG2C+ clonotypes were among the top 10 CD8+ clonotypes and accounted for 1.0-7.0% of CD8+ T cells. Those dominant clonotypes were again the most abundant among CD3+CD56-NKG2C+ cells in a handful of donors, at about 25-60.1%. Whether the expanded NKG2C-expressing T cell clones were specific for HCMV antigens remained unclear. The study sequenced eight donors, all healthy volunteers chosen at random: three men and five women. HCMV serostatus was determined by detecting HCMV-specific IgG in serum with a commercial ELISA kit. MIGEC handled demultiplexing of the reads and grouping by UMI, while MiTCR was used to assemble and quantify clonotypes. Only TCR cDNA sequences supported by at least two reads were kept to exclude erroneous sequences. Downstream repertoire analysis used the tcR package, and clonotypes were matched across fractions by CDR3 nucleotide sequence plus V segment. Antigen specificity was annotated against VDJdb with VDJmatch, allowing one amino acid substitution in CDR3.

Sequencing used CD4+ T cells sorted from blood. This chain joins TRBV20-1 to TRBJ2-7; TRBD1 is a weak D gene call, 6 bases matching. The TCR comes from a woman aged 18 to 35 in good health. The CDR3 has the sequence CSASRQGNDEQYF. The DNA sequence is TGCAGTGCTAGCCGGCAGGGGAATGACGAGCAGTACTTC.